This T cell receptor beta chain is drawn from a study of blood T cell repertoires in COVID-19. As for the study in general: There were acute and convalescent COVID-19 samples, and they came from the United States, Italy and Spain. PBMCs, B-cell-depleted T cells, or T cells provided the cDNA or gDNA that made up the material.

Per the original methods: Quantification of nucleated cells was approximated via reference gene primer amplification. Some clones are missing from TCRdb's copy, which holds only in-frame ones; the method was immunoSEQ multiplex PCR. V, J and clone size are those of that table, while D and trimming were read from the DNA. Here the sample spans about 79,000 clones, about 87% being singletons. This clone came up a few times. The V end was cut by 4 bases, the J end by 4 bases, with 17 bases between. Germline assignment: CDR1 MNHEY and CDR2 SVGAGI. This CDR3 contains 15 residues. J is TRBJ2-7 and V is TRBV6-5; a possible D gene is TRBD1 (6 bases). The sequence was collected from a middle-aged man with active COVID-19. The sequenced material came from peripheral blood. CDR3 nucleotide sequence: TGTGCCAGCAGTTTCTTGGCCAGGGGCGCGTACGAGCAGTACTTC. It yields the protein CASSFLARGAYEQYF.